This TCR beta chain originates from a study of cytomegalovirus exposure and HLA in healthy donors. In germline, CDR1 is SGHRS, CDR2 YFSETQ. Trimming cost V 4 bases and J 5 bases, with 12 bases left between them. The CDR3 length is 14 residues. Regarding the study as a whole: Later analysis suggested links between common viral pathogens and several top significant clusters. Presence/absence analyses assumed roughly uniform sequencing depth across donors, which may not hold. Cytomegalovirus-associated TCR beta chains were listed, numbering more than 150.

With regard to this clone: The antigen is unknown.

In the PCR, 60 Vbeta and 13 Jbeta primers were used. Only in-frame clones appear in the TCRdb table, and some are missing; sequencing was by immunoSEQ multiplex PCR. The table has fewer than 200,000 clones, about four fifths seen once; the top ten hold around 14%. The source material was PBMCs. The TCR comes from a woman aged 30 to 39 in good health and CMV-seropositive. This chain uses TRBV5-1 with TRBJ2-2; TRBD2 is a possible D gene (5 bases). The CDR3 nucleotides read TGCGCCAGCAGCCCCCGGGAAGGGACCGGGGAGCTGTTTTTT. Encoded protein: CASSPREGTGELFF. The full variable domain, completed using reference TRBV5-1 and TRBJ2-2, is KAGVTQTPRYLIKTRGQQVTLSCSPISGHRSVSWYQQTPGQGLQFLFEYFSETQRNKGNFPGRFSGRQFSNSRSEMNVSTLELGDSALYLCASSPREGTGELFFGEGSRLTVL.